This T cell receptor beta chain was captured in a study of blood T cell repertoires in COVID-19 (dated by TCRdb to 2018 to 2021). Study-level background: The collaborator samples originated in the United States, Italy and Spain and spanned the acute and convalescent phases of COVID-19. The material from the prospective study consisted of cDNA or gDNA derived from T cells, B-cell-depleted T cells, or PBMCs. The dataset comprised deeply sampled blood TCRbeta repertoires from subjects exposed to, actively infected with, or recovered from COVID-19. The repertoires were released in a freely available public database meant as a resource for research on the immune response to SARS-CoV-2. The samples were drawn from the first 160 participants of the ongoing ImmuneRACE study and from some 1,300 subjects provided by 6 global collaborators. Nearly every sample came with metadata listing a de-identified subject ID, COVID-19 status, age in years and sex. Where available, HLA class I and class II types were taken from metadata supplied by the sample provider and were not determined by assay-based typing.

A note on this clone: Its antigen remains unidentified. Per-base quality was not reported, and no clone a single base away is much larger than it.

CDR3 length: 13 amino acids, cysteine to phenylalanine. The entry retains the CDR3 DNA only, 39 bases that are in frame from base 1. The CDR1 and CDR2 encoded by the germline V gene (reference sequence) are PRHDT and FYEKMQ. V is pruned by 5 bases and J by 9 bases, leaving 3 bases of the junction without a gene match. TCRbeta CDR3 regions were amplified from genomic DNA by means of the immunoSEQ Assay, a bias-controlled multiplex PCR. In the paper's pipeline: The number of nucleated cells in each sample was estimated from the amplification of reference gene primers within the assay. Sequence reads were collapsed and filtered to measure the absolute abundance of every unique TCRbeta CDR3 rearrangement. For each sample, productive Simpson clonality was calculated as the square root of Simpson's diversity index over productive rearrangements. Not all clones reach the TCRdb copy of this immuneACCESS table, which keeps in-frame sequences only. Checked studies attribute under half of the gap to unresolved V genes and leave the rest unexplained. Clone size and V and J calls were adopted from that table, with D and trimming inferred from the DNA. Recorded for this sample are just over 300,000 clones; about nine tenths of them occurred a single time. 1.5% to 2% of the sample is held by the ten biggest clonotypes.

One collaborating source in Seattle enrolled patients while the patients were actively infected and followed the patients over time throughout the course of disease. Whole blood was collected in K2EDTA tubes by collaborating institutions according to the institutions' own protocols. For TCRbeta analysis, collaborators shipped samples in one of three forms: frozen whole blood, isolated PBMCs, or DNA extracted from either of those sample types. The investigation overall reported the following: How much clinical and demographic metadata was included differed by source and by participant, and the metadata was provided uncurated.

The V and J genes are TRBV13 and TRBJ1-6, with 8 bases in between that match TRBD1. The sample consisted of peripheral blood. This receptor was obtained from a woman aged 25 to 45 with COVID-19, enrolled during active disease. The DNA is TGTGCCAGCAGCGCCGGACAGGGTTCACCCCTCCACTTT. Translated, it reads CASSAGQGSPLHF.